These 17 T cell receptor beta chains originate from one sample sequenced in a study of T cell changes during pregnancy in multiple sclerosis. Clones were read by immunoSEQ multiplex PCR, and TCRdb kept only the in-frame ones, dropping some. The data hold tens of thousands of clones, with over 80% observed a single time. The material was CD4+ T cells from peripheral blood mononuclear cells, obtained in the third trimester of pregnancy. The receptors come from a female donor with multiple sclerosis, enrolled in a pregnancy study.

The chain uses TRBV27 and TRBJ2-7, with 8 bases that match TRBD1. The CDR3 runs 14 residues. The V segment lost 7 bases and the J segment 2 bases; nucleotides outside the gene matches: 7. Germline CDR1 reads MNHEY; CDR2 reads SMNVEV (reference sequence). CDR3 DNA: TGTGCCAGCACCGGGACAGGAAAAACCTACGAGCAGTACTTC. Residues: CASTGTGKTYEQYF.

The genes are TRBV19 and TRBJ2-3, with TRBD2 matching 12 bases. The CDR3 loop spans 16 amino acids. Germline CDR1 is LNHDA and CDR2 is SQIVND (reference sequence). V was pared by 3 bases and J by 2 bases, with 3 bases of the junction left unmatched. The CDR3 sequence is CASSMLAGGPTDTQYF. In DNA, the CDR3 is TGTGCCAGTAGTATGCTAGCGGGAGGGCCCACAGATACGCAGTATTTT.

The chain uses TRBV7-2 and TRBJ2-5; D gene uncertain. Germline V gene sequence: CDR1 SGHTA, CDR2 FQGNSA. The V end lost 4 bases, the J end lost 7 bases, and 10 bases lay between the germline ends. CDR3 length equals 12 residues. The CDR3 reads CASSSLAATQYF. In nucleotides, the CDR3 is TGTGCCAGCAGCTCGTTGGCCGCGACCCAGTACTTC.

The chain joins TRBV4-3 to TRBJ2-3; 7 bases line up with TRBD2. This CDR3 contains 19 residues. V gave up 0 bases and J gave up 6 bases; unmatched junction bases: 18. Germline CDR1 LGHNA, CDR2 YSLEER. CDR3 bases: TGCGCCAGCAGCCAAGATCCCGGGTGGTACGGGGAGGGCCAGGATACGCAGTATTTT. This codes for CASSQDPGWYGEGQDTQYF.

This chain uses TRBV7-3 with TRBJ2-5; 8 bases are a match to TRBD2. J gave up 2 bases and V 8 bases, and 13 bases lay outside the gene matches. The CDR3 consists of 16 residues. Looked up from germline, CDR1 is SGHTA and CDR2 is FQGTGA. CDR3 sequence: CASVAGLVVSQETQYF. DNA for the CDR3: TGTGCCAGCGTAGCGGGGCTAGTAGTTTCGCAAGAGACCCAGTACTTC.

Comment on this clone: An end of the junction differs from the germline gene, which may be a read error. Other DNA sequences in this sample translate to the same CDR3. The rearrangement joins TRBV7-3 to TRBJ2-1; 8 bases are a match to TRBD1. Germline CDR1 SGHTA, CDR2 FQGTGA. This CDR3 spans 13 amino acids. CDR3 in amino acids: CASSRGTGNEQFF. CDR3 sequence (DNA): TGTGCAAGCAGTCGTGGGACAGGCAATGAGCAGTTCTTC.

This clone was seen once. The chain has TRBV13 and TRBJ2-5; 8 bases line up with TRBD2. There are 16 residues in the CDR3. Germline V CDR1 and CDR2: PRHDT, FYEKMQ (reference sequence). V lost 1 base to trimming and J lost 5 bases; unmatched junction nucleotides: 9. DNA for the CDR3: TGTGCCAGCAGCTTAGTTACGGGAGGGCCGGGGGAGACCCAGTACTTC. This encodes CASSLVTGGPGETQYF.

The CDR3 here is CASSLGRGRDYGYTF. The CDR3 DNA reads as TGTGCCAGCAGTTTAGGCCGGGGGAGAGACTATGGCTACACCTTC. The rearrangement links TRBV27 to TRBJ1-2; tentatively, D is TRBD1 (5 bases). CDR1 and CDR2 from the germline V gene are MNHEY and SMNVEV (reference sequence). There are 15 residues in the CDR3. Trimming shortened V by 2 bases and J by 3 bases, and 13 bases separated the two germline ends.

The rearrangement links TRBV7-9 to TRBJ1-1; tentatively, D is TRBD1 (5 bases). The V gene's germline CDR1 is SEHNR and CDR2 FQNEAQ (reference sequence). The CDR3 extends over 14 amino acids. With 3 bases removed from V and 1 base from J, the gap between germline ends came to 9 bases. The CDR3 sequence: CASSFRGRNTEAFF. The CDR3 DNA reads TGTGCCAGCAGCTTTCGGGGGAGGAACACTGAAGCTTTCTTT.

This clone was seen once. The rearrangement joins TRBV9 to TRBJ1-1; D is perhaps TRBD1 (5 bases). This CDR3 spans 13 amino acids. V was pared by 0 bases and J by 5 bases, with 8 bases between. In germline, CDR1 is SGDLS, CDR2 YYNGEE. The CDR3 protein is CASSVAGRTEAFF. CDR3 sequence (DNA): TGTGCCAGCAGCGTAGCAGGGCGGACTGAAGCTTTCTTT. Full variable domain (remainder filled in from reference TRBV9 and TRBJ1-1): DSGVTQTPKHLITATGQRVTLRCSPRSGDLSVYWYQQSLDQGLQFLIQYYNGEERAKGNILERFSAQQFPDLHSELNLSSLELGDSALYFCASSVAGRTEAFFGQGTRLTVV.

This chain joins TRBV28 and TRBJ1-1, with a possible D match to TRBD1 (5 bases). The V gene's germline CDR1 is MDHEN and CDR2 SYDVKM. The CDR3 spans 13 residues. The ends were cut back, 5 bases at V and 11 bases at J, with 18 bases in the middle. As DNA, the CDR3 is TGTGCCAGCAGTCCGACCCACGGGGGTCAGGCTTTCTTT. Amino acid sequence: CASSPTHGGQAFF.

CDR3 sequence (DNA): TGTGCCAGCAGCTTGCCGGGACAGCAAGAGACCCAGTACTTC. Translation: CASSLPGQQETQYF. The genes are TRBV5-4 and TRBJ2-5; 7 bases map to TRBD1. The CDR3 sequence is 14 residues long. Germline trimming cut 1 base from V and 2 bases from J; bases unmatched to any gene: 2. CDR1 SGHNT and CDR2 YYREEE come from the germline V gene (reference sequence).

The gene calls are TRBV6-1 and TRBJ2-7; D possibly corresponds to TRBD1 (6 bases). Per germline, CDR1 MNHNS and CDR2 SASEGT. Trimming removed 4 bases at V and 1 base at J, with 11 bases between. The CDR3 extends over 14 amino acids. CDR3 sequence: CASSVEQGSYEQYF. CDR3 in DNA: TGTGCCAGCAGTGTTGAGCAGGGGTCCTACGAGCAGTACTTC.

The chain recombines TRBV7-2 with TRBJ1-5; D unclear. Germline V gives CDR1 SGHTA, CDR2 FQGNSA. Trimming took 5 bases from V and 11 from J, leaving 13 bases between them. CDR3 length equals 12 residues. CDR3 nucleotides: TGTGCCAGCAGCCCTGATCTCGCGACCCAGCATTTT. It yields the protein CASSPDLATQHF.

The V and J genes are TRBV18 and TRBJ2-7; 7 nucleotides agree with TRBD1. This CDR3 is 15 amino acids long. Germline V gene data show CDR1 as KGHSH and CDR2 as LQKENI. After removal of 6 bases from V and 5 bases from J, the junction contained 13 bases not matched to a gene. This chain's CDR3 is CASSQRQGPADEQYF. CDR3 bases: TGTGCCAGCTCCCAGCGACAGGGACCCGCCGACGAGCAGTACTTC.

This chain connects TRBV5-1 to TRBJ2-7; TRBD1 matches 8 bases. J gave up 4 bases and V 1 base, and 13 bases lay outside the gene matches. From germline, CDR1 is SGHRS and CDR2 YFSETQ. The CDR3 runs to 17 residues. CDR3 protein: CASSLSWPVNRGYEQYF. The CDR3 nucleotides read TGCGCCAGCAGCTTGAGTTGGCCGGTCAACAGGGGGTACGAGCAGTACTTC.

The chain employs TRBV19 and TRBJ2-1; tentative D call: TRBD2 (5 bases). The V gene's germline CDR1 is LNHDA and CDR2 SQIVND (reference sequence). This CDR3 contains 16 residues. V dropped 6 bases and J dropped 4 bases, with 19 bases sitting between them. The CDR3 DNA sequence: TGTGCCAGTAGCTATATGGGTAGGTCGGGGTACAATGAGCAGTTCTTC. Its protein is CASSYMGRSGYNEQFF.